This T cell receptor (beta chain) was captured by sequencing in a study of immune cell composition in non-small cell lung cancer. Repertoires were generated with immunoSEQ multiplex PCR, while TCRdb's copy carries only in-frame clones and drops some. This table holds 2,400 or so clones, more than 65% found once. This CDR3 region has 17 residues. V shed 5 bases, J shed 0 bases, and the junction held 7 bases outside the gene matches. Germline CDR1 reads MDHEN; CDR2 reads SYDVKM. In addition, the sample was reused for a study of CD4 T cells in lung cancer.

Material: lung tumor tissue. This sequence was found in a human donor with non-small cell lung cancer. The gene calls are TRBV28 and TRBJ1-4, with 9 bases aligning to TRBD1. Here the CDR3 reads CASSLLGQGATNEKLFF. Written as DNA, the CDR3 is TGTGCCAGCAGTCTACTGGGACAGGGAGCAACTAATGAAAAACTGTTTTTT.